This T cell receptor (beta chain) was captured by sequencing in a study of blood T cell repertoires in COVID-19. With 7 bases removed from V and 0 bases from J, the gap between germline ends came to 13 bases. The CDR3 has 14 residues. The germline gives CDR1 MNHEY, CDR2 SVGAGI. Sequencing was performed with immunoSEQ multiplex PCR; in TCRdb, only in-frame clones are kept and a portion is missing. Of about 240,000 clones listed, less than 90% are singletons. The chain is built from TRBV6-5 and TRBJ2-7; a possible D gene is TRBD2 (6 bases). This TCR derives from a man between 60 and 75 years old with acute or convalescent COVID-19. Source material: peripheral blood. The CDR3 bases are TGTGCCAGCACCGCGGGATTCCTCTCCTACGAGCAGTACTTC. It yields the protein CASTAGFLSYEQYF.